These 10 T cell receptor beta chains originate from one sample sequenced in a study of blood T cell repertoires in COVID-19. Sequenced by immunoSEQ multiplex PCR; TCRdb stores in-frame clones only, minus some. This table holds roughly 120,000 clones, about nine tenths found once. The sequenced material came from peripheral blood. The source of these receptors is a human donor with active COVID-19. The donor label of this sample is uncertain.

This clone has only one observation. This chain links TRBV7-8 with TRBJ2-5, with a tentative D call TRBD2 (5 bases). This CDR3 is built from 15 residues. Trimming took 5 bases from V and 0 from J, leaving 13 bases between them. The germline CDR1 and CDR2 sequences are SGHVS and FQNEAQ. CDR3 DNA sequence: TGTGCCAGCAGCCCAATGGGTAGCGACCAAGAGACCCAGTACTTC. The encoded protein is CASSPMGSDQETQYF.

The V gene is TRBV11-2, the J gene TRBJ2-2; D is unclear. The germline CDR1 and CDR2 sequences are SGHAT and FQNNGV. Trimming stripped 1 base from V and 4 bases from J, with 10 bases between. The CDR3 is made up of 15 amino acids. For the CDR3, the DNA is TGTGCCAGCAGCTTAGTGCGAAATCCCACCGGGGAGCTGTTTTTT. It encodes CASSLVRNPTGELFF.

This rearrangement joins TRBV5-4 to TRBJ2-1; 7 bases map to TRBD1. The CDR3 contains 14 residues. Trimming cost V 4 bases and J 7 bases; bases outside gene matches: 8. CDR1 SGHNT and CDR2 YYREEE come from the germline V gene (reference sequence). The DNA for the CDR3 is TGTGCCAGCAGCCCGACAGGGTTCGGAAATGAGCAGTTCTTC. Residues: CASSPTGFGNEQFF.

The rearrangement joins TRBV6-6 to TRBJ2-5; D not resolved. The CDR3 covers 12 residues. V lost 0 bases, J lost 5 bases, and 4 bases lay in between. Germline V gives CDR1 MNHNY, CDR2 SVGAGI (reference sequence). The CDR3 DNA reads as TGTGCCAGCAGTTACTCGAGGGAGACCCAGTACTTC. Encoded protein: CASSYSRETQYF.

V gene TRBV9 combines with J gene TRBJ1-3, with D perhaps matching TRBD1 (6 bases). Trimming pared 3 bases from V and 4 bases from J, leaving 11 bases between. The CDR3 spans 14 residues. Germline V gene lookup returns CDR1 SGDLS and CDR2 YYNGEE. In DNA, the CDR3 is TGTGCCAGCAGCGAGAGGGGGAGCGGAAACACCATATATTTT. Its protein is CASSERGSGNTIYF. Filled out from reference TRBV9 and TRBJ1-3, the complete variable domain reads DSGVTQTPKHLITATGQRVTLRCSPRSGDLSVYWYQQSLDQGLQFLIQYYNGEERAKGNILERFSAQQFPDLHSELNLSSLELGDSALYFCASSERGSGNTIYFGEGSWLTVV.

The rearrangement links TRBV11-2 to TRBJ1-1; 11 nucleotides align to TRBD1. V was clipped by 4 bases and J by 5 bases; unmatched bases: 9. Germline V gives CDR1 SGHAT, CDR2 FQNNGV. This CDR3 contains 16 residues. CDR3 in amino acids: CASSSRTGGDDTEAFF. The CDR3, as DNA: TGTGCCAGCAGCTCAAGGACAGGGGGCGACGATACTGAAGCTTTCTTT.

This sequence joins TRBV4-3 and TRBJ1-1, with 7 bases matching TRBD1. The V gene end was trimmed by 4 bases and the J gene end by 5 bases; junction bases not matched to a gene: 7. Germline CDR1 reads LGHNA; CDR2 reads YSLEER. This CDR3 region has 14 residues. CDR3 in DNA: TGCGCCAGCAGCCCGACAGGGTCCGATACTGAAGCTTTCTTT. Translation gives CASSPTGSDTEAFF.

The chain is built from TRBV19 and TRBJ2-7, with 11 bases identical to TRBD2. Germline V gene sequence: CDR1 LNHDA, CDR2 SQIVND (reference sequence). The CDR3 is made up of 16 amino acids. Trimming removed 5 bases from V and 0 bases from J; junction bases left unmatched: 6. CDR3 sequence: CASSPGLAGRSYEQYF. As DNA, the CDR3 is TGTGCCAGTAGTCCAGGACTAGCGGGCCGCTCCTACGAGCAGTACTTC.

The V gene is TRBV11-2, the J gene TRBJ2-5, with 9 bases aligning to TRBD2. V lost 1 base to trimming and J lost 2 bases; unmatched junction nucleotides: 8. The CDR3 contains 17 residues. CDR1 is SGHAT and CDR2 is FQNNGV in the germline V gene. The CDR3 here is CASSLARLAAPQETQYF. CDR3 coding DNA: TGTGCCAGCAGCTTAGCGAGACTAGCGGCGCCTCAAGAGACCCAGTACTTC. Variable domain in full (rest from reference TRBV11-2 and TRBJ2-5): EAGVAQSPRYKIIEKRQSVAFWCNPISGHATLYWYQQILGQGPKLLIQFQNNGVVDDSQLPKDRFSAERLKGVDSTLKIQPAKLEDSAVYLCASSLARLAAPQETQYFGPGTRLLVL.

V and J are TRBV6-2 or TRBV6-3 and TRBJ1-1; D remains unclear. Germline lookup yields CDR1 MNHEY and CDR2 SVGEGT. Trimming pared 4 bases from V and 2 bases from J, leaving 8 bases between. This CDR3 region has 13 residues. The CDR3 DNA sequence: TGTGCCAGCAGTTTCCTCAGTAACACTGAAGCTTTCTTT. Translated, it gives CASSFLSNTEAFF.